This TCR beta chain was documented in a study of blood T cell repertoires in COVID-19. Across the study: The samples span acute and convalescent COVID-19 from the United States, Italy and Spain.

Seattle patients were enrolled while actively infected and followed longitudinally. Original handling: From reference gene primer amplification, estimates of nucleated cell counts were derived. The protocol was immunoSEQ multiplex PCR, while the TCRdb copy is restricted to in-frame clones and leaves out a portion. The D gene and trimming were derived from the DNA, and the V and J assignments and clone size from that table. The table records under 250,000 clones, around 90% of them present only once. Germline CDR1 reads SGHRS; CDR2 reads YFSETQ. V dropped 4 bases and J dropped 8 bases, with 16 bases sitting between them. This CDR3 has 14 amino acids.

J is TRBJ2-1 and V is TRBV5-1; D unclear. Sequenced input: peripheral blood. The receptor comes from a man aged 30 to 39 with COVID-19, enrolled during active disease. The CDR3 protein is CASSPAPRNDEQFF. The CDR3 region has the DNA TGCGCCAGCAGCCCGGCCCCTAGAAACGATGAGCAGTTCTTC.